This T cell receptor beta chain was identified in a study of blood T cell repertoires in COVID-19. Looking at the study overall: The United States, Italy and Spain were the sources of the acute and convalescent COVID-19 samples.

Germline values: CDR1 SEHNR, CDR2 FQNEAQ (reference sequence). This CDR3 contains 13 residues. V lost 0 bases to trimming and J lost 13 bases, with 13 bases between them. Original analysis: The authors estimated nucleated cell counts from reference gene primer amplification. Measured with immunoSEQ multiplex PCR; TCRdb has only the in-frame clones, and not every one. That table is the source of V, J and clone size, and D and trimming were worked out from the DNA. This table holds approximately 230,000 clones, about 85% found once. The material sequenced was peripheral blood. This chain uses TRBV7-9 with TRBJ1-5, with no clear D. The receptor was isolated from a young man with active or convalescent COVID-19. The CDR3 region has the DNA TGTGCCAGCAGCTTAGCCGCCCGAGGGAAGCAGCATTTT. It is translated as CASSLAARGKQHF.